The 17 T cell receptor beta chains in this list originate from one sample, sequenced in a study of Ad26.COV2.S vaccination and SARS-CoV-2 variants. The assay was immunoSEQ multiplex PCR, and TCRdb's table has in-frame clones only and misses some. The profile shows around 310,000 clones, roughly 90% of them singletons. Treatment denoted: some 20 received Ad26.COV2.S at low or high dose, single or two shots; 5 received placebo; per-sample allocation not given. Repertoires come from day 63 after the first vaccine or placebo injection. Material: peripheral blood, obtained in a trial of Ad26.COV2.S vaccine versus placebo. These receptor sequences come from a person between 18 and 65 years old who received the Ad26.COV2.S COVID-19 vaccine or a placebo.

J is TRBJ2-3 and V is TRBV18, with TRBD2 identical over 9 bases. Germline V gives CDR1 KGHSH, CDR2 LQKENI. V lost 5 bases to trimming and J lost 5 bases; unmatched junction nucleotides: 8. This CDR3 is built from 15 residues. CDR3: CASSGSGGPQDTQYF. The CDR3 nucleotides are TGTGCCAGCTCAGGTAGCGGGGGCCCCCAAGATACGCAGTATTTT.

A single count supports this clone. In DNA, the CDR3 is TGCGCCAGCAGCATCGGACAGGGGAACAATCAGCCCCAGCATTTT. Translation: CASSIGQGNNQPQHF. The rearrangement uses TRBV4-1 and TRBJ1-5; the match to TRBD1 covers 9 bases. Germline V lookup: CDR1 MGHRA, CDR2 YSYEKL. V lost 5 bases and J lost 3; bases outside the gene matches: 5. This CDR3 spans 15 amino acids.

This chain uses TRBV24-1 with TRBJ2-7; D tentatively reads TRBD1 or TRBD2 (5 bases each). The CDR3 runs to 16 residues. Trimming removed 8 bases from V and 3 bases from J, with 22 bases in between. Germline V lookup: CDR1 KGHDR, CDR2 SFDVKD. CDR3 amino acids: CATKMKWWDLLYEQYV. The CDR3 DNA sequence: TGTGCCACCAAGATGAAATGGTGGGACCTTCTCTACGAGCAGTACGTC.

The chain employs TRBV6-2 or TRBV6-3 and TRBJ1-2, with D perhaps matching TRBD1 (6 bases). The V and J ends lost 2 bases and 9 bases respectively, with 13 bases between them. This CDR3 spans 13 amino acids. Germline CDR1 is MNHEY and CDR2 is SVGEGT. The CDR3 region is CASSYPDSRRYTF. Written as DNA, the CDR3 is TGTGCCAGCAGTTACCCGGACAGCCGTCGCTACACCTTC.

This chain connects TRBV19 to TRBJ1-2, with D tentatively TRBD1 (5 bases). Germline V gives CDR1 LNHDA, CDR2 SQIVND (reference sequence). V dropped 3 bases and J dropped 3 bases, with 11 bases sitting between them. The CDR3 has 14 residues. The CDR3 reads CASSILGGDYGYTF. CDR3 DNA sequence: TGTGCCAGTAGTATTTTGGGGGGAGACTATGGCTACACCTTC.

The CDR3 region is CAISDPGHLNEQFF. CDR3 nucleotide sequence: TGTGCCATCAGCGACCCGGGACACCTCAATGAGCAGTTCTTC. V usage is TRBV10-3 and J usage is TRBJ2-1; maybe TRBD1 (6 bases). The CDR3 covers 14 residues. Germline V gene data show CDR1 as ENHRY and CDR2 as SYGVKD. The V end lost 6 bases, the J end lost 6 bases, and 15 bases lay between the germline ends.

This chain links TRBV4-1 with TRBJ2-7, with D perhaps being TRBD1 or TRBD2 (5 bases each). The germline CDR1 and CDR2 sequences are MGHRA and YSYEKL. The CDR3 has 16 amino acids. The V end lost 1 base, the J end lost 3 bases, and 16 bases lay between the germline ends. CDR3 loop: CASSQVYGGDFYEQYF. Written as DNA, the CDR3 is TGCGCCAGCAGCCAAGTTTATGGGGGAGATTTCTACGAGCAGTACTTC.

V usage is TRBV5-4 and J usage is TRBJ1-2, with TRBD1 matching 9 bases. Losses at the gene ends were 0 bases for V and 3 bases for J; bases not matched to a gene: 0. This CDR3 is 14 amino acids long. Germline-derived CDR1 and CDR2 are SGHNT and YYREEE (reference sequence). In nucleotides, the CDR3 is TGTGCCAGCAGCTTGGGGACAGGGGACTATGGCTACACCTTC. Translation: CASSLGTGDYGYTF.

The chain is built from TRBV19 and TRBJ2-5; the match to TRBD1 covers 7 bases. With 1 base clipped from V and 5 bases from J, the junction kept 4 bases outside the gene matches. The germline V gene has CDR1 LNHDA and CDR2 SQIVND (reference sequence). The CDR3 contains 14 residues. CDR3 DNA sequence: TGTGCCAGTAGTATAGGAGGGGGCTGGGAGACCCAGTACTTC. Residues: CASSIGGGWETQYF.

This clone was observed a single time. The CDR3 DNA follows: TGTGCCAGTAAGGGACTAGCATCCTACAATGAGCAGTTCTTC. It yields the protein CASKGLASYNEQFF. The chain couples TRBV19 to TRBJ2-1; 9 bases are a match to TRBD2. Looked up from germline, CDR1 is LNHDA and CDR2 is SQIVND (reference sequence). Trimming removed 7 bases from V and 1 base from J; junction bases left unmatched: 2. CDR3 size: 14 residues.

DNA for the CDR3: TGTGCCAGCAGCGTAGCGGGTCCTTACAATGAGCAGTTCTTC. It yields the protein CASSVAGPYNEQFF. V and J are TRBV27 and TRBJ2-1; 7 bases align to TRBD2. The CDR3 runs to 14 residues. V lost 6 bases and J lost 4; bases outside the gene matches: 6. Per the germline V gene, CDR1 is MNHEY and CDR2 is SMNVEV (reference sequence).

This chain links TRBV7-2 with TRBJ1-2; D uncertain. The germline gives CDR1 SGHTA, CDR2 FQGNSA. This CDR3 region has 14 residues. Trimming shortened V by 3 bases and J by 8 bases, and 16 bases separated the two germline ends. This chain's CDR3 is CASSFRREGRGYTF. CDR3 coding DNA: TGTGCCAGCAGCTTCCGACGTGAAGGGCGAGGCTACACCTTC.

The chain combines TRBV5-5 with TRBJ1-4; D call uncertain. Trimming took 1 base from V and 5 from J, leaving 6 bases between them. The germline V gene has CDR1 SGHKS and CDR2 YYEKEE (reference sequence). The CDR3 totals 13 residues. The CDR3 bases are TGTGCCAGCAGCTTGTGGGGAAATGAAAAACTGTTTTTT. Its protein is CASSLWGNEKLFF.

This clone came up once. DNA for the CDR3: TGTGCCAGCTCACCATCCTCAGACGAGCAGTACGTC. Protein product: CASSPSSDEQYV. The V and J genes are TRBV18 and TRBJ2-7; unclear D gene. Per the germline V gene, CDR1 is KGHSH and CDR2 is LQKENI. This CDR3 region has 12 residues. V shed 2 bases and J shed 5 bases, with 7 bases lying between them.

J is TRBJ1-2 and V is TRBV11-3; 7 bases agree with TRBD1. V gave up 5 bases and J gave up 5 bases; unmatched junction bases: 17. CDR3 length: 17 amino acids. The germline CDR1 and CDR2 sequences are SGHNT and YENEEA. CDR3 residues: CASSPDRTTGNGYGYTF. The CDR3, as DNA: TGTGCCAGCAGCCCTGATCGGACGACAGGGAATGGTTATGGCTACACCTTC.

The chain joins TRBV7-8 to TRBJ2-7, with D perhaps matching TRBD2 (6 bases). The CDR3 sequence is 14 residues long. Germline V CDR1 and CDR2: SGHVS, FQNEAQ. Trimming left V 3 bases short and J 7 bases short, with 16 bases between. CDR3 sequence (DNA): TGTGCCAGCAGCTTGATGGGGGGAGAATGGGAGCAGTACTTC. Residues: CASSLMGGEWEQYF.

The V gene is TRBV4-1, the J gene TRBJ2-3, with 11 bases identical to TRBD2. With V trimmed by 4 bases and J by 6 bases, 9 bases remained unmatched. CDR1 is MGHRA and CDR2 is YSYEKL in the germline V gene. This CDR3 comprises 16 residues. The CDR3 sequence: CASSLHLAGGVDTQYF. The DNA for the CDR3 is TGCGCCAGCAGCCTCCACTTAGCGGGAGGGGTTGATACGCAGTATTTT.